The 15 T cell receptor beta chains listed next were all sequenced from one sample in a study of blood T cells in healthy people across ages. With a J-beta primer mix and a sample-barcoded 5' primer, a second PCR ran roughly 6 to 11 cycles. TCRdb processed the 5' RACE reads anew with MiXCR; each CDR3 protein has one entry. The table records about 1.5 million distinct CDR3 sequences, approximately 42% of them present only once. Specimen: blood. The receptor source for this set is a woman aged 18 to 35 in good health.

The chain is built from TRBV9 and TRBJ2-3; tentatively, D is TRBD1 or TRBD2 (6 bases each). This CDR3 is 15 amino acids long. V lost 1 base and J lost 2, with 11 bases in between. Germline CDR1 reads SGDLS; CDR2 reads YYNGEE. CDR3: CASSVQPGATDTQYF. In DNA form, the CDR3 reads TGTGCCAGCAGCGTACAACCGGGGGCCACAGATACGCAGTATTTT.

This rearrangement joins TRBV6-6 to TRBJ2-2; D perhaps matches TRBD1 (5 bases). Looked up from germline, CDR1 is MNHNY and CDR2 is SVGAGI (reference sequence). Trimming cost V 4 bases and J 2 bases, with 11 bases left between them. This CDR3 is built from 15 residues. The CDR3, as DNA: TGTGCCAGCAGTTCCTACGACAGAAACACCGGGGAGCTGTTTTTT. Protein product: CASSSYDRNTGELFF.

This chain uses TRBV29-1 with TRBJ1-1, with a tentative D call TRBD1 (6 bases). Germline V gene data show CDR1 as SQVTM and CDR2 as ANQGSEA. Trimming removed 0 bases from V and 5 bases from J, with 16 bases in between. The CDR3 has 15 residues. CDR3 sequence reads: CSVEESTRGGTEAFF. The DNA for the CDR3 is TGCAGCGTTGAAGAATCGACCAGGGGTGGGACTGAAGCTTTCTTT.

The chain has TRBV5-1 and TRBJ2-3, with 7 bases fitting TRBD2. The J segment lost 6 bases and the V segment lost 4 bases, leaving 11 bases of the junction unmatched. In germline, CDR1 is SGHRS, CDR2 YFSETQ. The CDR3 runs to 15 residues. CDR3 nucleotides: TGCGCCAGCAGCGACAATGCGGGAGCGGTGGATACGCAGTATTTT. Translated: CASSDNAGAVDTQYF.

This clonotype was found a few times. CDR3 sequence: CASSYSIGRMVPYGYTF. In nucleotides, the CDR3 is TGTGCCAGCAGTTACTCGATAGGCCGGATGGTACCCTATGGCTACACCTTC. The rearrangement uses TRBV6-5 and TRBJ1-2, with no clear D. Germline values: CDR1 MNHEY, CDR2 SVGAGI. Trimming left V 0 bases short and J 4 bases short, with 18 bases between. The CDR3 consists of 17 residues.

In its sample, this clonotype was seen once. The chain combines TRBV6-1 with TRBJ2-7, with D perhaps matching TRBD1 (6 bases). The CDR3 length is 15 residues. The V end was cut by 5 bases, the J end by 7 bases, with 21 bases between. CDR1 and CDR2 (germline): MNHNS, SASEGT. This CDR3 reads CASSQGRERYNEQYF. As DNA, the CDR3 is TGTGCCAGCAGTCAGGGGCGAGAGAGATACAATGAGCAGTACTTC.

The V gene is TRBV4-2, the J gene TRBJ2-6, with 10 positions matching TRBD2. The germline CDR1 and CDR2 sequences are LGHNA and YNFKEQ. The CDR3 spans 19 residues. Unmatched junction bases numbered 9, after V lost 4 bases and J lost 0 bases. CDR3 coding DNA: TGTGCCAGCAGCCGTATAGCGGGGGGCGCGTCCTCTGGGGCCAACGTCCTGACTTTC. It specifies CASSRIAGGASSGANVLTF.

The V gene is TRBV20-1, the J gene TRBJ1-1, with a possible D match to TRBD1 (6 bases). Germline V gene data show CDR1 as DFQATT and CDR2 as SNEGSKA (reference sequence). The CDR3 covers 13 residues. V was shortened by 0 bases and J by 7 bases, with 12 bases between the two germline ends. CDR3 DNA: TGCAGTGCTAGAGATCGGGGGCAGGTTGAAGCTTTCTTT. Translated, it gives CSARDRGQVEAFF.

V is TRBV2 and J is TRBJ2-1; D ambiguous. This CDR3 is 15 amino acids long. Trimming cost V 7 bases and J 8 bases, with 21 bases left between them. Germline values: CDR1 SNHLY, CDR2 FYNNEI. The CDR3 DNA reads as TGTGCCAGCAAGCGACTGGAGTTGGGGAATTATGAGCAGTTCTTC. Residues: CASKRLELGNYEQFF.

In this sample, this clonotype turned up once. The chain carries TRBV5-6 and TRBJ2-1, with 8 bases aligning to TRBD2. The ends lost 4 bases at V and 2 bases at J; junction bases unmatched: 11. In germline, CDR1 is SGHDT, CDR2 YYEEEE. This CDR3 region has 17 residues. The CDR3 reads CASSRYLAGPTYNEQFF. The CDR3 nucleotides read TGTGCCAGCAGCCGGTATTTAGCGGGGCCCACCTACAATGAGCAGTTCTTC.

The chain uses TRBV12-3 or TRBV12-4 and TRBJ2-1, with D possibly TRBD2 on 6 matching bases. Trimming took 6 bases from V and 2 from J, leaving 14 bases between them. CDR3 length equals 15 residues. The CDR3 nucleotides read TGTGCCAGCAGCCGAGCGGGCGTAACCTACAATGAGCAGTTCTTC. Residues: CASSRAGVTYNEQFF.

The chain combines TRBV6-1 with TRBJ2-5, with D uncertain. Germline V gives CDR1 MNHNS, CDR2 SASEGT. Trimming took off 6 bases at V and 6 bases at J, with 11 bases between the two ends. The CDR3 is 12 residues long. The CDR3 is CASSPYVQTQYF. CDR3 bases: TGTGCCAGCAGCCCTTATGTCCAGACCCAGTACTTC.

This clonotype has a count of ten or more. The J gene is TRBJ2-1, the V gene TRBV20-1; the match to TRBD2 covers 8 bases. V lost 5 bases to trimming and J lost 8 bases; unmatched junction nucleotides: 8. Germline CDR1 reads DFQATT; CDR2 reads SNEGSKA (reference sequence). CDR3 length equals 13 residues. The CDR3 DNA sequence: TGCAGTGCTTGGAGCGGGAGTAGAGATGAGCAGTTCTTC. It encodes CSAWSGSRDEQFF.

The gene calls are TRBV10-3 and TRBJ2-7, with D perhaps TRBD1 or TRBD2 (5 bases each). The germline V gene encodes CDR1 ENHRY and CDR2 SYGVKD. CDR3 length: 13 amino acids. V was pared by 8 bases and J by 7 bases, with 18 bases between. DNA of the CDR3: TGTGCCATCCCCGGGGCAGGGTCTGATGAGCAGTACTTC. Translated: CAIPGAGSDEQYF.

The CDR3 sequence: CASSPQRTGREQFF. The CDR3 nucleotides read TGTGCCAGCTCACCTCAGAGGACGGGGCGTGAGCAGTTCTTC. This chain joins TRBV18 and TRBJ2-1; D may match TRBD1 or TRBD2 (5 bases each). CDR1 and CDR2 from the germline V gene are KGHSH and LQKENI. Trimming removed 3 bases at V and 9 bases at J, with 15 bases between. The CDR3 has 14 amino acids. The full variable domain, rest sourced from reference TRBV18 and TRBJ2-1, is NAGVMQNPRHLVRRRGQEARLRCSPMKGHSHVYWYRQLPEEGLKFMVYLQKENIIDESGMPKERFSAEFPKEGPSILRIQQVVRGDSAAYFCASSPQRTGREQFFGPGTRLTVL.